The 25 T cell receptor beta chains listed next were all sequenced from one sample in a study of T cells in localized non-small cell lung cancer. TCRdb's copy holds only in-frame clones and misses some; the assay was immunoSEQ multiplex PCR. The sample yields 2,500 to 3,500 clones, 25% to 35% seen once. The input for sequencing was lung tumor tissue, taken before any cancer treatment. The origin of the receptors is a woman aged 40 to 75 with stage I squamous cell lung carcinoma.

This clone was recorded a few times. The chain combines TRBV5-1 with TRBJ2-5, with D possibly being TRBD2 (6 bases). Trimming cost V 7 bases and J 1 base, with 20 bases left between them. Germline V gene lookup returns CDR1 SGHRS and CDR2 YFSETQ. This CDR3 has 16 amino acids. The CDR3 coding sequence is TGCGCCAGCCGACTCGGGGCGGGACTTACCCAAGAGACCCAGTACTTC. The encoded protein is CASRLGAGLTQETQYF.

This clone was detected a few times. The V call is TRBV19, the J call TRBJ1-6; TRBD1 might be the D (5 bases). The germline gives CDR1 LNHDA, CDR2 SQIVND (reference sequence). Deletions cut 1 base from V and 6 bases from J, with 10 bases between. CDR3 length: 15 residues. CDR3 in DNA: TGTGCCAGTAGTATAGGAGGACACGTTAATTCACCCCTCCACTTT. Amino acids: CASSIGGHVNSPLHF.

The CDR3: CASSFRDINYGYTF. CDR3 nucleotides: TGCGCCAGCAGCTTCCGGGATATTAACTATGGCTACACCTTC. This sequence joins TRBV5-1 and TRBJ1-2, with D hard to call. Trimming removed 2 bases from V and 1 base from J, with 9 bases in between. Germline V gives CDR1 SGHRS, CDR2 YFSETQ. The CDR3 is 14 amino acids.

This clone was found a few times. The chain carries TRBV9 and TRBJ1-1; perhaps TRBD1 as D (6 bases). The length of the CDR3 is 14 residues. Trimming shortened V by 5 bases and J by 0 bases, and 11 bases separated the two germline ends. CDR1 is SGDLS and CDR2 is YYNGEE in the germline V gene. The CDR3 reads CASRPQGLNTEAFF. The CDR3 bases are TGTGCCAGCAGACCCCAGGGGTTGAACACTGAAGCTTTCTTT. Full variable domain (outside the CDR3, taken from reference TRBV9 and TRBJ1-1): DSGVTQTPKHLITATGQRVTLRCSPRSGDLSVYWYQQSLDQGLQFLIQYYNGEERAKGNILERFSAQQFPDLHSELNLSSLELGDSALYFCASRPQGLNTEAFFGQGTRLTVV.

This sequence joins TRBV11-3 and TRBJ2-3, with D possibly TRBD2 on 5 matching bases. V lost 5 bases to trimming and J lost 3 bases, with 12 bases between them. The CDR3 length is 14 residues. Looked up from germline, CDR1 is SGHNT and CDR2 is YENEEA. CDR3 residues: CASSHGVQTDTQYF. The CDR3 coding sequence is TGTGCCAGCAGCCACGGGGTCCAGACAGATACGCAGTATTTT.

Judged by abundance, this clone is medium-sized. J is TRBJ1-1 and V is TRBV11-3; D might be TRBD1 (5 bases). From germline, CDR1 is SGHNT and CDR2 YENEEA. V lost 3 bases to trimming and J lost 4 bases, with 12 bases between them. CDR3 length: 14 amino acids. The CDR3 here is CASSLRGRATEAFF. CDR3 sequence (DNA): TGTGCCAGCAGCTTGAGAGGCAGGGCCACTGAAGCTTTCTTT.

This clone turned up a few times. The V and J genes are TRBV15 and TRBJ1-1; no firm D call. The ends were cut back, 1 base at V and 0 bases at J, with 6 bases in the middle. Per germline, CDR1 LNHNV and CDR2 YYDKDF (reference sequence). This CDR3 has 14 residues. CDR3: CATSRVSVNTEAFF. The CDR3 nucleotides are TGTGCCACCAGCAGAGTTTCAGTGAACACTGAAGCTTTCTTT.

This clone has more than one count but fewer than ten. The genes are TRBV11-3 and TRBJ2-1; 10 nucleotides match TRBD2. In germline, CDR1 is SGHNT, CDR2 YENEEA. Unmatched junction bases numbered 11, after V lost 5 bases and J lost 7 bases. There are 16 residues in the CDR3. CDR3 sequence reads: CASSQVRASGSNEQFF. DNA for the CDR3: TGTGCCAGCAGCCAAGTAAGGGCTAGCGGGAGTAATGAGCAGTTCTTC.

This clone was counted only a few times. The chain carries TRBV11-3 and TRBJ1-1, with TRBD1 matching 9 bases. Unmatched junction bases numbered 12, after V lost 5 bases and J lost 2 bases. CDR1 is SGHNT, CDR2 YENEEA, per germline. The CDR3 has 17 residues. The CDR3 nucleotides read TGTGCCAGCAGCAAGGACAGGGGATTCTTCACTAACACTGAAGCTTTCTTT. Protein sequence: CASSKDRGFFTNTEAFF.

CDR3 sequence: CASSLGTSNQPQHF. In nucleotides, the CDR3 is TGTGCCAGCAGCTTGGGGACAAGCAATCAGCCCCAGCATTTT. V gene TRBV11-3 combines with J gene TRBJ1-5; D is possibly TRBD1 (6 bases). V was clipped by 3 bases and J by 1 base, with 7 bases between them. CDR1 is SGHNT and CDR2 is YENEEA in the germline V gene. The CDR3 has 14 residues. The complete variable domain, with remaining parts taken from reference TRBV11-3 and TRBJ1-5, reads EAGVVQSPRYKIIEKKQPVAFWCNPISGHNTLYWYLQNLGQGPELLIRYENEEAVDDSQLPKDRFSAERLKGVDSTLKIQPAELGDSAVYLCASSLGTSNQPQHFGDGTRLSIL.

This CDR3 is CASSGQGSNSGANVLTF. The CDR3 DNA reads as TGTGCCAGCAGTGGACAGGGTTCGAACTCTGGGGCCAACGTCCTGACTTTC. The J gene is TRBJ2-6, the V gene TRBV6-8; 8 nucleotides align to TRBD1. Per germline, CDR1 MNHGY and CDR2 SAAAGT. V was clipped by 5 bases and J by 0 bases; unmatched bases: 6. The CDR3 covers 17 residues.

The rearrangement links TRBV18 to TRBJ2-3; no firm D call. The V and J ends lost 0 bases and 3 bases respectively, with 1 base between them. This CDR3 is built from 12 residues. The V gene's germline CDR1 is KGHSH and CDR2 LQKENI. CDR3 sequence (DNA): TGTGCCAGCTCACCACCAACAGATACGCAGTATTTT. Protein: CASSPPTDTQYF.

This clone counts as large (0.1 to 1%). This chain links TRBV6-8 with TRBJ2-7; 9 bases agree with TRBD1. J was trimmed by 4 bases and V by 5 bases; bases with no gene match: 9. The CDR3 consists of 15 residues. Germline values: CDR1 MNHGY, CDR2 SAAAGT. The CDR3 nucleotides read TGTGCCAGCAGTGATGACTTGACAGGGGGGTACGAGCAGTACTTC. This translates into CASSDDLTGGYEQYF.

The chain is built from TRBV11-3 and TRBJ2-1; D ambiguous. Germline loops: CDR1 SGHNT, CDR2 YENEEA. V dropped 5 bases and J dropped 9 bases, with 17 bases sitting between them. This CDR3 comprises 14 residues. DNA for the CDR3: TGTGCCAGCAGCCCCTGGCAGTTTAAAAGTGAGCAGTTCTTC. This translates into CASSPWQFKSEQFF.

The chain is built from TRBV5-1 and TRBJ2-3; D uncertain. Trimming removed 0 bases from V and 1 base from J, with 9 bases in between. The germline V gene encodes CDR1 SGHRS and CDR2 YFSETQ. The CDR3 extends over 15 amino acids. The DNA of the CDR3 is TGCGCCAGCAGCTTGGATTGGTGGGGCACAGATACGCAGTATTTT. Encoded protein: CASSLDWWGTDTQYF.

The chain joins TRBV19 to TRBJ2-7; 7 nucleotides match TRBD1. After removal of 1 base from V and 3 bases from J, the junction contained 3 bases not matched to a gene. The CDR3 covers 14 residues. Germline CDR1 reads LNHDA; CDR2 reads SQIVND (reference sequence). In DNA, the CDR3 is TGTGCCAGTAGTATAGGGACAGGAGTCTACGAGCAGTACTTC. Translation: CASSIGTGVYEQYF.

This clone was picked up a small number of times. V is TRBV28 and J is TRBJ2-4; D not resolved. The germline V and J ends were trimmed by 3 bases and 9 bases, with 9 bases remaining between them. The CDR3 extends over 12 amino acids. CDR1 and CDR2 from the germline V gene are MDHEN and SYDVKM. The CDR3 region has the DNA TGTGCCAGCAGTTTCGCCACAGCCATTCAGTACTTC. Translation gives CASSFATAIQYF.

This chain uses TRBV18 with TRBJ2-7; TRBD1 matches at 7 bases. V was clipped by 8 bases and J by 3 bases; unmatched bases: 10. CDR1 is KGHSH and CDR2 is LQKENI in the germline V gene. The CDR3 length is 14 residues. The CDR3 is CASTPRQGVYEQYF. DNA for the CDR3: TGTGCCAGCACCCCGAGGCAGGGGGTCTACGAGCAGTACTTC.

The V and J genes are TRBV28 and TRBJ1-5; TRBD1 matches 7 bases. CDR3 size: 14 residues. Germline CDR1 reads MDHEN; CDR2 reads SYDVKM. Trimming removed 8 bases from V and 3 bases from J; junction bases left unmatched: 7. The CDR3 reads CASVITGDNQPQHF. CDR3 coding DNA: TGTGCCAGCGTCATAACAGGGGACAATCAGCCCCAGCATTTT. Full variable domain (outside the CDR3, taken from reference TRBV28 and TRBJ1-5): DVKVTQSSRYLVKRTGEKVFLECVQDMDHENMFWYRQDPGLGLRLIYFSYDVKMKEKGDIPEGYSVSREKKERFSLILESASTNQTSMYLCASVITGDNQPQHFGDGTRLSIL.

This clone is medium-sized in the sample. The genes are TRBV6-8 and TRBJ1-1; D is possibly TRBD1 (5 bases). With 4 bases removed from V and 5 bases from J, the gap between germline ends came to 11 bases. The CDR3 totals 13 residues. The germline V gene encodes CDR1 MNHGY and CDR2 SAAAGT. The chain's CDR3 is CASSWLGETEAFF. CDR3 nucleotide sequence: TGTGCCAGCAGTTGGTTAGGGGAAACTGAAGCTTTCTTT.

In this sample, this clone turned up a few times. CDR3 sequence: CSVEVTGGSYEQYF. In nucleotides, the CDR3 is TGCAGCGTTGAGGTCACGGGGGGCTCCTACGAGCAGTACTTC. This chain joins TRBV29-1 and TRBJ2-7, with 7 nucleotides matching TRBD2. The CDR3 is made up of 14 amino acids. Germline trimming cut 3 bases from V and 0 bases from J; bases unmatched to any gene: 5. Germline V CDR1 and CDR2: SQVTM, ANQGSEA.

This clone was seen a few times. The gene calls are TRBV11-3 and TRBJ2-2; 9 nucleotides line up with TRBD2. This CDR3 has 16 amino acids. The V gene end was trimmed by 2 bases and the J gene end by 5 bases; junction bases not matched to a gene: 6. CDR1 and CDR2 from the germline V gene are SGHNT and YENEEA. The CDR3 DNA is TGTGCCAGCAGCTTAAAAGCGGGGGGCGCAACCGGGGAGCTGTTTTTT. Amino acid sequence: CASSLKAGGATGELFF.

V is TRBV29-1 and J is TRBJ2-7; tentatively, D is TRBD1 (6 bases). CDR1 is SQVTM, CDR2 ANQGSEA, per germline. V dropped 7 bases and J dropped 3 bases, with 13 bases sitting between them. The CDR3 runs to 12 residues. CDR3 sequence: CSAKGQIYEQYF. As DNA, the CDR3 is TGCAGCGCTAAAGGACAGATCTACGAGCAGTACTTC.

The chain joins TRBV29-1 to TRBJ1-1; no firm D call. V lost 4 bases, J lost 0 bases, and 6 bases lay in between. Germline V CDR1 and CDR2: SQVTM, ANQGSEA. There are 12 residues in the CDR3. CDR3 in amino acids: CSVGRMNTEAFF. In DNA form, the CDR3 reads TGCAGCGTTGGACGGATGAACACTGAAGCTTTCTTT.

Comments on this clone: The CDR3 end is not reached by the read, which stops 1 residue before it; the germline J gene fills it in. V and J are TRBV6-1 and TRBJ2-7; D remains unclear. There are 15 residues in the CDR3. CDR1 and CDR2 (germline): MNHNS, SASEGT. Deletions cut 0 bases from V and 2 bases from J, with 11 bases between. The CDR3 bases that were read are TGTGCCAGCAGTGAAGCGCATAACAGCGCCTACGAGCAGTAC. Translated, it gives CASSEAHNSAYEQY. The entire CDR3 protein is CASSEAHNSAYEQYF.